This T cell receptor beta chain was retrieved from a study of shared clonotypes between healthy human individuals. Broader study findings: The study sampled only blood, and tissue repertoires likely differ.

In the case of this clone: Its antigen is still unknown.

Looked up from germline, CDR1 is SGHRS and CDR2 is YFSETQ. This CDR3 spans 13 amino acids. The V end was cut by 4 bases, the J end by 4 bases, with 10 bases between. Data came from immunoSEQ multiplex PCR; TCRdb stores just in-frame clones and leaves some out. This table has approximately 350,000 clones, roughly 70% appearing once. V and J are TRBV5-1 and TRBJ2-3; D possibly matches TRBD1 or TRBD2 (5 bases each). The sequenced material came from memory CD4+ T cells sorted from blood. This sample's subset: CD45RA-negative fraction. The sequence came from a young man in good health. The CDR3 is CASSDGASDTQYF. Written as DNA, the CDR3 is TGCGCCAGCAGCGACGGGGCATCAGATACGCAGTATTTT.